Given below is one T cell receptor beta chain in context. Antigen specificity is unknown. The data are from a study of blood T cells in healthy people across ages. General observations from the study: Age showed a roughly linear inverse relationship with TCR beta diversity per million T cells.

Through a sample-barcoded 5' primer and a J-beta primer mix, a second PCR was run for roughly 7 to 12 cycles. A minimum of 3 million CDR3-containing paired-end reads was obtained for each sample. TCRdb independently ran MiXCR on the 5' RACE reads; one entry per CDR3 protein. The data contain hundreds of thousands of distinct CDR3 sequences, around a fifth of them seen just once; the ten biggest clones take up roughly 3.6%. Germline loops: CDR1 KGHDR, CDR2 SFDVKD. This CDR3 contains 13 residues. Sequencing was done on a sample of blood. The receptor was isolated from a man aged 70-80 years in good health. The chain is built from TRBV24-1 and TRBJ2-7; D uncertain. The J call may be in error: the DNA end matches TRBJ2-1 better. The CDR3 DNA reads as TGTGCCACCAGTGATTACACCGACAATGAGCAGTTCTTC. Its protein product is CATSDYTDNEQFF.